These T cell receptor beta chains were read from a single sample in a study of control samples from healthy donors and cancer patients. Sequencing was performed with immunoSEQ multiplex PCR; in TCRdb, only in-frame clones are kept and a portion is missing. The sample includes 71,000 or so clones, around 92% of them seen just once. Sequencing input: PBMCs. The receptor set was obtained from a man in his sixties with lung cancer. Both conserved end residues are part of each CDR3. D genes are given only for firm matches. Clone size is shown for a subset of rows, as once, few, many or a class of expanded clone.

clone size: .
J gene: TRBJ1-4
V gene: TRBV3-1/TRBV3-2
D gene: TRBD1
CDR3 protein: CASSQTRGRSNEKLFF
CDR3 DNA: TGTGCCAGCAGCCAAACGAGGGGGCGGTCTAATGAAAAACTGTTTTTT

clone size: .
J gene: TRBJ2-7
V gene: TRBV13
D gene: .
CDR3 protein: CASSLEARARQYF
CDR3 DNA: TGTGCCAGCAGCTTAGAGGCACGCGCCCGGCAGTACTTC

clone size: .
J gene: TRBJ1-2
V gene: TRBV24-1
D gene: .
CDR3 protein: CATSDSNRDGYTF
CDR3 DNA: TGTGCCACCAGTGATTCCAACAGGGATGGCTACACCTTC

clone size: .
J gene: TRBJ1-2
V gene: TRBV30
D gene: .
CDR3 protein: CAWSQQGAAYGYTF
CDR3 DNA: TGTGCCTGGAGTCAACAGGGAGCGGCCTATGGCTACACCTTC

clone size: .
J gene: TRBJ1-4
V gene: TRBV9
D gene: TRBD1
CDR3 protein: CASSGAGRGPATNEKLFF
CDR3 DNA: TGTGCCAGCAGCGGAGCCGGGAGGGGGCCCGCAACTAATGAAAAACTGTTTTTT

clone size: .
J gene: TRBJ2-3
V gene: TRBV7-3
D gene: .
CDR3 protein: CASSLTRGSGIVSTDTQYF
CDR3 DNA: TGTGCCAGCAGCTTAACGAGGGGGAGTGGGATAGTCAGCACAGATACGCAGTATTTT

clone size: .
J gene: TRBJ1-4
V gene: TRBV3-1/TRBV3-2
D gene: TRBD1
CDR3 protein: CASSHMKTGGSEKLFF
CDR3 DNA: TGTGCCAGCAGCCATATGAAGACAGGGGGGTCTGAAAAACTGTTTTTT

clone size: .
J gene: TRBJ1-6
V gene: TRBV5-1
D gene: TRBD1
CDR3 protein: CASSFRDRGALGDSPLHF
CDR3 DNA: TGCGCCAGCAGCTTTCGGGACAGGGGAGCACTCGGTGATTCACCCCTCCACTTT

clone size: .
J gene: TRBJ2-2
V gene: TRBV5-1
D gene: .
CDR3 protein: CASSAGLFPGELFF
CDR3 DNA: TGCGCCAGCAGCGCAGGACTCTTCCCCGGGGAGCTGTTTTTT

clone size: .
J gene: TRBJ2-7
V gene: TRBV7-9
D gene: TRBD1
CDR3 protein: CASSLQGANLKSYEQYF
CDR3 DNA: TGTGCCAGCAGCTTACAGGGGGCGAACCTAAAGTCCTACGAGCAGTACTTC

clone size: .
J gene: TRBJ2-3
V gene: TRBV11-3
D gene: TRBD1
CDR3 protein: CASRAPRDRSYFSDTQYF
CDR3 DNA: TGTGCCAGCAGAGCTCCACGGGACAGGTCCTATTTCTCAGATACGCAGTATTTT

clone size: .
J gene: TRBJ1-1
V gene: TRBV2
D gene: .
CDR3 protein: CASSAEMNTEAFF
CDR3 DNA: TGTGCCAGCAGTGCAGAAATGAACACTGAAGCTTTCTTT

clone size: once
J gene: TRBJ1-4
V gene: TRBV18
D gene: .
CDR3 protein: CASSPLGTGATNEKLFF
CDR3 DNA: TGTGCCAGCTCACCTTTGGGGACGGGAGCAACTAATGAAAAACTGTTTTTT

clone size: .
J gene: TRBJ2-2
V gene: TRBV7-9
D gene: .
CDR3 protein: CASTRNPGELFF
CDR3 DNA: TGTGCCAGCACTAGGAATCCCGGGGAGCTGTTTTTT

clone size: .
J gene: TRBJ2-1
V gene: TRBV7-3
D gene: TRBD2
CDR3 protein: CASSWERGAHNEQFF
CDR3 DNA: TGTGCCAGCAGTTGGGAGCGGGGTGCCCACAATGAGCAGTTCTTC

clone size: .
J gene: TRBJ1-2
V gene: TRBV29-1
D gene: TRBD1
CDR3 protein: CSVRTGDYGYIF
CDR3 DNA: TGCAGCGTCAGGACAGGCGACTATGGCTACATCTTC

clone size: .
J gene: TRBJ1-3
V gene: TRBV30
D gene: .
CDR3 protein: CAWSVRGSGNTIYF
CDR3 DNA: TGTGCCTGGAGTGTACGGGGCTCTGGAAACACCATATATTTT

clone size: .
J gene: TRBJ1-6
V gene: TRBV3-1/TRBV3-2
D gene: .
CDR3 protein: CASSQDSPLHF
CDR3 DNA: TGTGCCAGCAGCCAAGATTCACCCCTCCACTTT

clone size: .
J gene: TRBJ2-1
V gene: TRBV7-9
D gene: TRBD2
CDR3 protein: CASSPEGSGGADEQFF
CDR3 DNA: TGTGCCAGCAGCCCCGAAGGTAGCGGGGGGGCGGATGAGCAGTTCTTC

clone size: few
J gene: TRBJ1-5
V gene: TRBV12-5
D gene: .
CDR3 protein: CASGLVPDGSLGNQPQHF
CDR3 DNA: TGTGCTAGTGGTTTGGTACCTGATGGCAGTTTAGGTAATCAGCCCCAGCATTTT

clone size: .
J gene: TRBJ2-1
V gene: TRBV5-1
D gene: .
CDR3 protein: CASAEGMLSPTNEQFF
CDR3 DNA: TGCGCCAGCGCCGAAGGTATGCTTTCCCCCACGAATGAGCAGTTCTTC

clone size: once
J gene: TRBJ1-2
V gene: TRBV7-9
D gene: .
CDR3 protein: CASSPQTTYTF
CDR3 DNA: TGTGCCAGCAGCCCCCAAACCACCTACACCTTC

clone size: .
J gene: TRBJ1-3
V gene: TRBV9
D gene: .
CDR3 protein: CASSIHRDPGNTIYF
CDR3 DNA: TGTGCCAGCAGCATTCACAGGGATCCTGGAAACACCATATATTTT

clone size: .
J gene: TRBJ1-6
V gene: TRBV27
D gene: .
CDR3 protein: CASSPTRLYNSPLHF
CDR3 DNA: TGTGCCAGCAGTCCGACAAGGCTTTATAATTCACCCCTCCACTTT

clone size: .
J gene: TRBJ1-1
V gene: TRBV9
D gene: TRBD1
CDR3 protein: CASSLPGQGAAFF
CDR3 DNA: TGTGCCAGCAGCTTGCCGGGACAGGGGGCCGCTTTCTTT

clone size: .
J gene: TRBJ2-1
V gene: TRBV11-3
D gene: TRBD2
CDR3 protein: CASSLSGTSGGANNEQFF
CDR3 DNA: TGTGCCAGCAGCCTATCCGGGACTAGCGGGGGGGCCAACAATGAGCAGTTCTTC

clone size: .
J gene: TRBJ2-2
V gene: TRBV5-4
D gene: TRBD1
CDR3 protein: CASQGQWNTGELFF
CDR3 DNA: TGTGCCTCCCAGGGACAGTGGAACACCGGGGAGCTGTTTTTT

clone size: .
J gene: TRBJ1-1
V gene: TRBV5-6
D gene: TRBD1
CDR3 protein: CASSDSGTGVITEAFF
CDR3 DNA: TGTGCCAGCAGCGACTCAGGGACAGGGGTAATCACTGAAGCTTTCTTT

clone size: .
J gene: TRBJ1-1
V gene: TRBV30
D gene: .
CDR3 protein: CAWTPHQDGTEAFF
CDR3 DNA: TGTGCCTGGACCCCACACCAGGACGGCACTGAAGCTTTCTTT

clone size: .
J gene: TRBJ2-5
V gene: TRBV6-5
D gene: .
CDR3 protein: CASESRGQETQYF
CDR3 DNA: TGTGCCAGCGAGAGCCGAGGACAAGAGACCCAGTACTTC

clone size: .
J gene: TRBJ1-6
V gene: TRBV6-4
D gene: .
CDR3 protein: CASSDSGVAPLHF
CDR3 DNA: TGTGCCAGCAGTGACTCGGGCGTAGCACCCCTCCACTTT

clone size: .
J gene: TRBJ2-2
V gene: TRBV2
D gene: TRBD2
CDR3 protein: CASSPRLAADGELFF
CDR3 DNA: TGTGCCAGCAGTCCCAGACTAGCGGCGGACGGGGAGCTGTTTTTT

clone size: .
J gene: TRBJ2-6
V gene: TRBV9
D gene: .
CDR3 protein: CASSVVSRGNSGANVLTF
CDR3 DNA: TGTGCCAGCAGCGTAGTGTCCAGGGGAAACTCTGGGGCCAACGTCCTGACTTTC

clone size: .
J gene: TRBJ1-6
V gene: TRBV5-1
D gene: .
CDR3 protein: CASSLRTQGEGSSPLHF
CDR3 DNA: TGCGCCAGCAGCTTGAGGACACAGGGAGAAGGCTCCTCACCCCTCCACTTT

clone size: .
J gene: TRBJ1-1
V gene: TRBV18
D gene: .
CDR3 protein: CASSPPNARGAITEAFF
CDR3 DNA: TGTGCCAGCTCACCACCGAACGCTCGGGGAGCAATCACTGAAGCTTTCTTT

clone size: .
J gene: TRBJ2-5
V gene: TRBV30
D gene: .
CDR3 protein: CAWRHDRIETQYF
CDR3 DNA: TGTGCCTGGAGGCACGACAGAATAGAGACCCAGTACTTC

clone size: .
J gene: TRBJ1-6
V gene: TRBV2
D gene: .
CDR3 protein: CASGQSSYNSPLHF
CDR3 DNA: TGTGCCAGTGGACAGAGCTCCTATAATTCACCCCTCCACTTT

clone size: .
J gene: TRBJ1-6
V gene: TRBV5-4
D gene: TRBD1
CDR3 protein: CASSREQGGYNSPLHF
CDR3 DNA: TGTGCCAGCAGCCGGGAACAGGGGGGATATAATTCACCCCTCCACTTT

clone size: .
J gene: TRBJ1-4
V gene: TRBV9
D gene: .
CDR3 protein: CASSVEVTNEKLFF
CDR3 DNA: TGTGCCAGCAGCGTAGAGGTGACTAATGAAAAACTGTTTTTT

clone size: .
J gene: TRBJ2-1
V gene: TRBV5-1
D gene: .
CDR3 protein: CASTISEAGSYNEQFF
CDR3 DNA: TGCGCCAGCACCATTAGCGAAGCAGGCTCCTACAATGAGCAGTTCTTC

clone size: .
J gene: TRBJ2-5
V gene: TRBV7-2
D gene: .
CDR3 protein: CASSFGGQETQYF
CDR3 DNA: TGTGCCAGCAGCTTCGGGGGCCAAGAGACCCAGTACTTC

clone size: .
J gene: TRBJ2-3
V gene: TRBV9
D gene: .
CDR3 protein: CASSVSRSPDTQYF
CDR3 DNA: TGTGCCAGCAGCGTATCAAGGAGTCCAGATACGCAGTATTTT

clone size: .
J gene: TRBJ2-7
V gene: TRBV6-1
D gene: .
CDR3 protein: CASSEAYSYEQYF
CDR3 DNA: TGTGCCAGCAGTGAAGCGTACAGCTACGAGCAGTACTTC

clone size: .
J gene: TRBJ2-5
V gene: TRBV7-9
D gene: .
CDR3 protein: CASSPPPVGPIQETQYF
CDR3 DNA: TGTGCCAGCAGCCCTCCCCCGGTGGGACCGATACAAGAGACCCAGTACTTC

clone size: .
J gene: TRBJ1-3
V gene: TRBV6-5
D gene: .
CDR3 protein: CATTPRPSSGNTIYF
CDR3 DNA: TGTGCCACCACCCCACGACCCAGCTCTGGAAACACCATATATTTT

clone size: .
J gene: TRBJ2-4
V gene: TRBV13
D gene: .
CDR3 protein: CASSFGSAKNIQYF
CDR3 DNA: TGTGCCAGCAGCTTTGGGTCAGCCAAAAACATTCAGTACTTC

clone size: .
J gene: TRBJ1-6
V gene: TRBV7-2
D gene: .
CDR3 protein: CASSLTSAYNSPLHF
CDR3 DNA: TGTGCCAGCAGCTTGACATCCGCCTATAATTCACCCCTCCACTTT

clone size: .
J gene: TRBJ1-1
V gene: TRBV6-6
D gene: .
CDR3 protein: CASADTNTEAFF
CDR3 DNA: TGTGCCAGTGCGGACACGAACACTGAAGCTTTCTTT

clone size: .
J gene: TRBJ2-5
V gene: TRBV2
D gene: .
CDR3 protein: CASTISVGETQYF
CDR3 DNA: TGTGCCAGCACCATTAGCGTCGGGGAGACCCAGTACTTC

clone size: .
J gene: TRBJ1-6
V gene: TRBV12-3/TRBV12-4
D gene: .
CDR3 protein: CASLSGYNSPLHF
CDR3 DNA: TGTGCCAGTCTTTCGGGTTATAATTCACCCCTCCACTTT

clone size: .
J gene: TRBJ2-2
V gene: TRBV7-9
D gene: .
CDR3 protein: CASRGPNTGELFF
CDR3 DNA: TGTGCCAGCAGGGGCCCGAACACCGGGGAGCTGTTTTTT

clone size: few
J gene: TRBJ1-2
V gene: TRBV3-1/TRBV3-2
D gene: .
CDR3 protein: CASSQIGQKFASHYGYTF
CDR3 DNA: TGTGCCAGCAGCCAAATCGGACAGAAATTTGCCTCTCACTATGGCTACACCTTC

clone size: .
J gene: TRBJ2-1
V gene: TRBV5-6
D gene: TRBD1
CDR3 protein: CASRLRGQEQFF
CDR3 DNA: TGTGCCAGCAGACTAAGGGGACAGGAGCAGTTCTTC

clone size: .
J gene: TRBJ1-2
V gene: TRBV12-3/TRBV12-4
D gene: TRBD1
CDR3 protein: CASSRDSLTF
CDR3 DNA: TGTGCCAGCAGTAGGGACAGCCTCACCTTC

clone size: .
J gene: TRBJ1-2
V gene: TRBV3-1/TRBV3-2
D gene: .
CDR3 protein: CASSRAARAYGYTF
CDR3 DNA: TGTGCCAGCAGCCGGGCGGCCAGGGCCTATGGCTACACCTTC

clone size: .
J gene: TRBJ2-2
V gene: TRBV3-1/TRBV3-2
D gene: TRBD1
CDR3 protein: CASRQGTNTGELFF
CDR3 DNA: TGTGCCAGCAGACAGGGGACGAACACCGGGGAGCTGTTTTTT

clone size: .
J gene: TRBJ1-2
V gene: TRBV5-8
D gene: .
CDR3 protein: CASSFLAVLAGYGYTF
CDR3 DNA: TGTGCCAGCAGCTTTTTAGCAGTCCTCGCGGGCTATGGCTACACCTTC

clone size: .
J gene: TRBJ2-2
V gene: TRBV7-6
D gene: TRBD1
CDR3 protein: CASSATGTGADTGELFF
CDR3 DNA: TGTGCCAGCAGCGCCACCGGGACAGGGGCCGACACCGGGGAGCTGTTTTTT

clone size: .
J gene: TRBJ2-2
V gene: TRBV24-1
D gene: .
CDR3 protein: CATGDRTVTTGELFF
CDR3 DNA: TGTGCCACCGGTGATAGGACAGTCACCACCGGGGAGCTGTTTTTT